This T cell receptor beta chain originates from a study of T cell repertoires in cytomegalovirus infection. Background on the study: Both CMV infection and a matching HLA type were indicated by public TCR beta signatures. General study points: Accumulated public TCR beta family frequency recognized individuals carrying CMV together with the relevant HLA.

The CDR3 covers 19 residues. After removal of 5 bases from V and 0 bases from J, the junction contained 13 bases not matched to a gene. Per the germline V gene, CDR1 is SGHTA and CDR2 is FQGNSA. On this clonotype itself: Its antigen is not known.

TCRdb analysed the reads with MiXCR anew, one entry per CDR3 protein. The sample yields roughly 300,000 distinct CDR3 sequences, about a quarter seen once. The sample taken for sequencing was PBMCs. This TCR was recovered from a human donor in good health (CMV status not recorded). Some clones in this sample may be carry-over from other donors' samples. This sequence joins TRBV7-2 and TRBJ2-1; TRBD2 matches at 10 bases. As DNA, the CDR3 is TGTGCCAGCAGCCCGCGTGGAGCGGGAGGGCTTAGCTCCTACAATGAGCAGTTCTTC. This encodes CASSPRGAGGLSSYNEQFF.